The 20 T cell receptor beta chains listed next were all sequenced from one sample in a study of immune heterogeneity within non-small cell lung tumors. Per sample, about 600 ng of bulk tumor genomic DNA was the template used. Several spatially distant biopsies were obtained per primary tumor intraoperatively. Newly diagnosed with untreated non-small cell lung cancer, the patients underwent curative surgery. Amplification of the TCR beta CDR3 was achieved through multiplex PCR with 32 V and 13 J primers. TCRdb called the multiplex PCR reads again in MiXCR, with one record for every CDR3 protein. The table includes approximately 31,000 distinct CDR3 sequences, under 35% detected once. The specimen was lung tumor tissue. These receptor sequences come from a man aged 35-49 years with non-small cell lung cancer.

By frequency in the sample, this clonotype is medium-sized. The V gene is TRBV6-1, the J gene TRBJ1-6; possibly TRBD1 for D (5 bases). Germline CDR1 is MNHNS and CDR2 is SASEGT. Trimming took 6 bases from V and 10 from J, leaving 19 bases between them. The CDR3 contains 15 residues. The chain's CDR3 is CASRTLGIGGSPLHF. CDR3 in DNA: TGTGCCAGCAGGACCTTGGGGATTGGGGGGTCACCCCTCCACTTT.

The table lists this clonotype with many counts. The chain links TRBV7-2 to TRBJ2-7; TRBD1 aligns across 8 bases. In germline, CDR1 is SGHTA, CDR2 FQGNSA. This CDR3 is 14 amino acids long. V lost 5 bases to trimming and J lost 7 bases; unmatched junction nucleotides: 10. This CDR3 is CASSRDRGGGEQYF. The CDR3 DNA is TGTGCCAGCAGCCGAGACAGGGGAGGAGGAGAGCAGTACTTC. Supplemented by reference TRBV7-2 and TRBJ2-7, the full variable domain reads GAGVSQSPSNKVTEKGKDVELRCDPISGHTALYWYRQSLGQGLEFLIYFQGNSAPDKSGLPSDRFSAERTGGSVSTLTIQRTQQEDSAVYLCASSRDRGGGEQYFGPGTRLTVT.

This clonotype showed up many times. The V call is TRBV5-1, the J call TRBJ2-7; D is possibly TRBD2 (6 bases). The CDR3 has 15 amino acids. CDR1 and CDR2 from the germline V gene are SGHRS and YFSETQ. The V end lost 0 bases, the J end lost 5 bases, and 15 bases lay between the germline ends. CDR3 residues: CASSLGPSGGNEQYF. CDR3 in DNA: TGCGCCAGCAGCTTGGGGCCCTCTGGAGGGAACGAGCAGTACTTC. Full variable domain (outside the CDR3, taken from reference TRBV5-1 and TRBJ2-7): KAGVTQTPRYLIKTRGQQVTLSCSPISGHRSVSWYQQTPGQGLQFLFEYFSETQRNKGNFPGRFSGRQFSNSRSEMNVSTLELGDSALYLCASSLGPSGGNEQYFGPGTRLTVT.

This clonotype appeared a few times. The chain links TRBV7-9 to TRBJ2-7, with 14 bases lining up with TRBD2. V gave up 5 bases and J gave up 12 bases; unmatched junction bases: 6. Looked up from germline, CDR1 is SEHNR and CDR2 is FQNEAQ (reference sequence). The CDR3 contains 13 residues. CDR3 protein: CASSAGLAGGRYF. The CDR3, as DNA: TGTGCCAGCAGCGCAGGACTAGCGGGAGGACGGTACTTC.

This clonotype was counted at least ten times. The V gene is TRBV11-2, the J gene TRBJ2-7, with 8 bases that match TRBD2. Germline trimming cut 1 base from V and 0 bases from J; bases unmatched to any gene: 8. The germline V gene encodes CDR1 SGHAT and CDR2 FQNNGV. CDR3 size: 17 residues. The CDR3 reads CASSLAPGSGSSYEQYF. For the CDR3, the DNA is TGTGCCAGCAGCTTAGCGCCCGGGAGCGGGAGCTCCTACGAGCAGTACTTC.

The chain is built from TRBV5-1 and TRBJ1-1; D possibly corresponds to TRBD1 (5 bases). CDR3 size: 15 residues. V was cut by 1 base and J by 0 bases, with 10 bases left in between. The germline V gene encodes CDR1 SGHRS and CDR2 YFSETQ. CDR3 protein: CASSLRGNMNTEAFF. As DNA, the CDR3 is TGCGCCAGCAGCTTGAGGGGCAACATGAACACTGAAGCTTTCTTT.

By its share, this clonotype is medium-sized. This rearrangement joins TRBV9 to TRBJ2-7; 11 bases are a match to TRBD1. The CDR3 contains 15 residues. Germline CDR1 is SGDLS and CDR2 is YYNGEE. V was pared by 2 bases and J by 4 bases, with 5 bases of the junction left unmatched. The CDR3 DNA reads TGTGCCAGCAGCGTCGGACAGGGGGCTGTATACGAGCAGTACTTC. Translated, it gives CASSVGQGAVYEQYF.

Regarding this clonotype: An end of the junction differs from the germline gene, which may be a read error. The V call is TRBV7-2, the J call TRBJ2-7; D not resolved. Per germline, CDR1 SGHTA and CDR2 FQGNSA. The CDR3 spans 14 residues. The CDR3 protein is CASSLVGRVYGQYF. In DNA, the CDR3 is TGTGCCAGCAGCTTAGTAGGTCGTGTCTACGGGCAGTACTTC.

J is TRBJ1-2 and V is TRBV10-2; D is uncertain. V lost 5 bases and J 4 bases, leaving 11 bases between the germline ends. CDR1 and CDR2 (germline): WSHSY, SAAADI. The CDR3 sequence is 13 residues long. CDR3 in DNA: TGCGCCAGCAGTCCGGATATGGGCTATGGCTACACCTTC. Translating gives CASSPDMGYGYTF.

This clonotype was observed at least ten times. The V and J genes are TRBV20-1 and TRBJ2-1; possible D gene TRBD2, 5 bases. The V end was cut by 2 bases, the J end by 4 bases, with 15 bases between. This CDR3 has 15 amino acids. The germline gives CDR1 DFQATT, CDR2 SNEGSKA (reference sequence). For the CDR3, the DNA is TGCAGTGCTAGAATCGAGGGCACATATTACAATGAGCAGTTCTTC. It translates to CSARIEGTYYNEQFF.

Of note for this clonotype: A single base separates this from a much larger clone, so it may be a read error. The J gene is TRBJ1-2, the V gene TRBV12-3 or TRBV12-4; tentative D call: TRBD1 (5 bases). Trimming removed 6 bases from V and 6 bases from J, with 8 bases in between. The CDR3 extends over 11 amino acids. CDR3 amino acids: CASSLGDGYTF. The CDR3 DNA reads as TGTGCCAGCAGCTTGGGGGATGGCTACACCTTC.

This chain connects TRBV20-1 to TRBJ1-1; a weak D match, TRBD1 (6 bases). Germline V gene sequence: CDR1 DFQATT, CDR2 SNEGSKA (reference sequence). Trimming removed 5 bases at V and 1 base at J, with 11 bases between. This CDR3 spans 13 amino acids. The CDR3: CSALDRSNTEAFF. The CDR3 DNA is TGCAGTGCTCTGGACAGATCGAACACTGAAGCTTTCTTT.

The V call is TRBV20-1, the J call TRBJ2-5; D gene unclear. Trimming stripped 6 bases from V and 2 bases from J, with 7 bases between. Germline V CDR1 and CDR2: DFQATT, SNEGSKA (reference sequence). The CDR3 is 11 residues long. As DNA, the CDR3 is TGCAGTGCCTTCAAACAAGAGACCCAGTACTTC. Residues: CSAFKQETQYF.

The CDR3 DNA sequence: TGTGCCATCAGCCCAGCCGGACAGGGGAACACCGGGGAGCTGTTTTTT. Protein product: CAISPAGQGNTGELFF. This chain links TRBV10-3 with TRBJ2-2; 8 bases agree with TRBD1. This CDR3 comprises 16 residues. In germline, CDR1 is ENHRY, CDR2 SYGVKD. V trimming: 6 bases; J trimming: 1 base; junction bases outside the gene matches: 7.

V usage is TRBV9 and J usage is TRBJ1-4; D perhaps matches TRBD1 (5 bases). Trimming stripped 6 bases from V and 8 bases from J, with 11 bases between. Germline CDR1 is SGDLS and CDR2 is YYNGEE. The CDR3 covers 12 residues. Here the CDR3 reads CASTAPGEKLFF. The CDR3 DNA is TGTGCCAGCACCGCTCCAGGGGAAAAACTGTTTTTT.

This chain connects TRBV28 to TRBJ2-2; D is ambiguous. The CDR3 runs 11 residues. V was clipped by 5 bases and J by 6 bases, with 4 bases between them. From germline, CDR1 is MDHEN and CDR2 SYDVKM. CDR3 in DNA: TGTGCCAGCAGTAGTTCCGGGGAGCTGTTTTTT. Translating it yields CASSSSGELFF.

This clonotype was seen more than once but under ten times. J is TRBJ2-7 and V is TRBV29-1, with D hard to call. Germline CDR1 and CDR2: SQVTM and ANQGSEA. V lost 3 bases to trimming and J lost 2 bases, with 11 bases between them. The CDR3 consists of 13 residues. CDR3 amino acids: CSVEGNGPYEQYF. CDR3 in DNA: TGCAGCGTTGAGGGCAACGGCCCCTACGAGCAGTACTTC.

Only a few counts were recorded for this clonotype. The V call is TRBV5-1, the J call TRBJ2-5; TRBD1 is a possible D gene (6 bases). Germline CDR1 and CDR2: SGHRS and YFSETQ. Between the trimmed V and J ends, which lost 0 bases and 1 base, there was a span of 7 bases. CDR3 length equals 14 residues. CDR3 DNA: TGCGCCAGCAGCTTGGACAGGGCCCAAGAGACCCAGTACTTC. Translated, it gives CASSLDRAQETQYF.

There are many counts of this clonotype. The genes are TRBV10-3 and TRBJ1-6; 11 positions agree with TRBD1. The CDR3 extends over 15 amino acids. V shed 3 bases and J 9 bases; nucleotides not matched to a gene: 4. Germline lookup yields CDR1 ENHRY and CDR2 SYGVKD. The CDR3 sequence: CAISDPGTGGSPLHF. CDR3 DNA: TGTGCCATCAGTGACCCCGGGACAGGGGGTTCACCCCTCCACTTT.

By sample fraction, this clonotype is medium-sized. The chain couples TRBV6-1 to TRBJ2-2; possibly TRBD1 for D (7 bases). V gave up 6 bases and J gave up 2 bases, with 13 bases separating them. The CDR3 has 15 residues. In germline, CDR1 is MNHNS, CDR2 SASEGT. CDR3 DNA: TGTGCCAGCAGCTGGGGGGACAGAAACACCGGGGAGCTGTTTTTT. It specifies CASSWGDRNTGELFF.